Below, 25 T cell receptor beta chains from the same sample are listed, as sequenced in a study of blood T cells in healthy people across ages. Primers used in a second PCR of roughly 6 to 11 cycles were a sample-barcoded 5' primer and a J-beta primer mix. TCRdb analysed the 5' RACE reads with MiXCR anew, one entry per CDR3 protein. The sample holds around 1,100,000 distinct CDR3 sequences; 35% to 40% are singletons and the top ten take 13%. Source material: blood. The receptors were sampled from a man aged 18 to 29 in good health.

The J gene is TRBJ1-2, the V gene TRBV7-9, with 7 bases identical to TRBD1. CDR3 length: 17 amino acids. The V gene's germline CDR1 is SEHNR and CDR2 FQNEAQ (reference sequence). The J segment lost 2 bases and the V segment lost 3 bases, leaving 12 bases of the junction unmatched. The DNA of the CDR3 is TGTGCCAGCAGCTTTAGTACAGGGGACTTTTCCAACTATGGCTACACCTTC. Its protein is CASSFSTGDFSNYGYTF.

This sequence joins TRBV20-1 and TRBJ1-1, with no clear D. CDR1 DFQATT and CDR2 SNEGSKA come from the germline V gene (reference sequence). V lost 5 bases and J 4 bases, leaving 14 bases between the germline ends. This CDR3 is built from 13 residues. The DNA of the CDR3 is TGCAGTGCTGGAGCAAATTTGGGCACTGAAGCTTTCTTT. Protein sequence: CSAGANLGTEAFF.

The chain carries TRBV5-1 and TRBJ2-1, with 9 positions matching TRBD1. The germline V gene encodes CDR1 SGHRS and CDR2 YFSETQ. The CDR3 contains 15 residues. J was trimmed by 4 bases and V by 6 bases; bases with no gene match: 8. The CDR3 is CASNRGHGLYNEQFF. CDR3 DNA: TGCGCCAGCAACAGGGGGCACGGTCTTTACAATGAGCAGTTCTTC.

The CDR3: CATSDSRQGAAEQYF. CDR3 bases: TGTGCCACCAGTGACTCGCGACAGGGTGCAGCTGAGCAGTACTTC. The gene calls are TRBV24-1 and TRBJ2-7; TRBD1 matches at 7 bases. The CDR3 consists of 15 residues. V was pared by 4 bases and J by 7 bases, with 12 bases of the junction left unmatched. Germline V lookup: CDR1 KGHDR, CDR2 SFDVKD.

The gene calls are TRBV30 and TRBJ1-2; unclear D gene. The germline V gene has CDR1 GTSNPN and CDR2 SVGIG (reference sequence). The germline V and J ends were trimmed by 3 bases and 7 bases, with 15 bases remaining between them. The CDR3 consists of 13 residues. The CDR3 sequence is CAWSPNRDFGYTF. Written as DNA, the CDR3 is TGTGCCTGGAGCCCAAATCGGGATTTTGGCTACACCTTC.

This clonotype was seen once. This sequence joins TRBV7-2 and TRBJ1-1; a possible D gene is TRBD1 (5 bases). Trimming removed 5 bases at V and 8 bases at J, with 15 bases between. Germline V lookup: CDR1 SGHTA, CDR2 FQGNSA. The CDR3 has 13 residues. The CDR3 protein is CASSVSRRVEAFF. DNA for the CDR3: TGTGCCAGCAGCGTATCCCGCAGGGTCGAAGCTTTCTTT.

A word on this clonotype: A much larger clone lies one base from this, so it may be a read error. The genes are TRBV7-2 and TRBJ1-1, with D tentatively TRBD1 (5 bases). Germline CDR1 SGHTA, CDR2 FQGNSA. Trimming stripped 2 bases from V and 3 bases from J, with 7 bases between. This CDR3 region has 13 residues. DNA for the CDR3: TGTGCCAGCAGCTTAATAGGGGACACTGAAGCTTTCTTT. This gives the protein CASSLIGDTEAFF.

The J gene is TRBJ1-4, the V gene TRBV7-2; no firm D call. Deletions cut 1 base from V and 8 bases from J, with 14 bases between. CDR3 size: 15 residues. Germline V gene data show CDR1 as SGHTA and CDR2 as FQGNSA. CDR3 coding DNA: TGTGCCAGCAGCTTAGGCGGTCCCCTTAACGAAAAACTGTTTTTT. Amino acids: CASSLGGPLNEKLFF.

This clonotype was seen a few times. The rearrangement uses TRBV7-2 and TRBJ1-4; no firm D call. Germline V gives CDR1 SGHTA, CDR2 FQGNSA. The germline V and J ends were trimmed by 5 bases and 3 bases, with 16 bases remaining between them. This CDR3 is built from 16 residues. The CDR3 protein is CASSHKIGRANEKLFF. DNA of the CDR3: TGTGCCAGCAGCCATAAAATCGGACGGGCTAATGAAAAACTGTTTTTT.

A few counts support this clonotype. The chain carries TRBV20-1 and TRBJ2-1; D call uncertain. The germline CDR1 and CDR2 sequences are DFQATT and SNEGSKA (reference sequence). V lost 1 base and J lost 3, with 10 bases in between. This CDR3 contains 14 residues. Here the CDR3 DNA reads TGCAGTGCTAGAGGGGAACACAGCTACAATGAGCAGTTCTTC. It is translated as CSARGEHSYNEQFF.

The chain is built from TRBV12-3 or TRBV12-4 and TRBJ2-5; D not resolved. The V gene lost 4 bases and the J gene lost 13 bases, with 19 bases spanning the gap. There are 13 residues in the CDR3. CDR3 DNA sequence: TGTGCCAGCAGTTCCCGCTTAGACCGCCCTCCGTACTTC. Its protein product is CASSSRLDRPPYF.

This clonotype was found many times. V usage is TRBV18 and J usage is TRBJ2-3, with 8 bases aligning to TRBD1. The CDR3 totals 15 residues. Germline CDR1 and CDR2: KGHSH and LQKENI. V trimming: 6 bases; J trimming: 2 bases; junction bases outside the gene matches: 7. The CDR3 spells CASSSGQENTDTQYF. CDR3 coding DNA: TGTGCCAGCTCGTCGGGACAGGAGAACACAGATACGCAGTATTTT. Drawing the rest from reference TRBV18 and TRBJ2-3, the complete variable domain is NAGVMQNPRHLVRRRGQEARLRCSPMKGHSHVYWYRQLPEEGLKFMVYLQKENIIDESGMPKERFSAEFPKEGPSILRIQQVVRGDSAAYFCASSSGQENTDTQYFGPGTRLTVL.

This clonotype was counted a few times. The CDR3 bases are TGTGCCAGCAGTGACTCGGGGAGGGTCACAGATACGCAGTATTTT. As protein: CASSDSGRVTDTQYF. The chain uses TRBV6-4 and TRBJ2-3; 7 positions agree with TRBD2. CDR3 size: 15 residues. Germline V gene lookup returns CDR1 MRHNA and CDR2 SNTAGT. Losses at the gene ends were 0 bases for V and 2 bases for J; bases not matched to a gene: 2.

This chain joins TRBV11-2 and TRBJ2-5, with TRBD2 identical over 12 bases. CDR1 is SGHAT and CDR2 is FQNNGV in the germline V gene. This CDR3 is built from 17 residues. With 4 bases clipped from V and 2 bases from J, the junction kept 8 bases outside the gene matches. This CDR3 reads CASSSPGTSGWQETQYF. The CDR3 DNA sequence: TGTGCCAGCAGCTCCCCCGGGACTAGCGGGTGGCAAGAGACCCAGTACTTC.

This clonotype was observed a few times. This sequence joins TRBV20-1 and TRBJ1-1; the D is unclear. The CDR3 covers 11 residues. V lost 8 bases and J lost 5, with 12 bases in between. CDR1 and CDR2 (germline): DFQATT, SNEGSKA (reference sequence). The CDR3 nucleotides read TGCAGTCCTCAGAGGTCTACTGAAGCTTTCTTT. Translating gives CSPQRSTEAFF.

CDR3 sequence reads: CASSLGVGSTGELFF. CDR3 nucleotide sequence: TGTGCCAGCTCCCTCGGGGTCGGTTCAACCGGGGAGCTGTTTTTT. The chain joins TRBV2 to TRBJ2-2, with a tentative D call TRBD2 (5 bases). The CDR3 covers 15 residues. V dropped 8 bases and J dropped 5 bases, with 18 bases sitting between them. Per the germline V gene, CDR1 is SNHLY and CDR2 is FYNNEI.

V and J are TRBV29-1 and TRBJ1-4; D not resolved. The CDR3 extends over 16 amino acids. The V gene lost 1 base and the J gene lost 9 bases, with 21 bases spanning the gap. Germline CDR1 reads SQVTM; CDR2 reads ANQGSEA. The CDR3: CSVEGAQPSSFQKLFF. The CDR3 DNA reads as TGCAGCGTTGAAGGGGCTCAACCCTCGTCTTTCCAAAAACTGTTTTTT. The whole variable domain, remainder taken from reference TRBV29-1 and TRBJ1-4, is SAVISQKPSRDICQRGTSLTIQCQVDSQVTMMFWYRQQPGQSLTLIATANQGSEATYESGFVIDKFPISRPNLTFSTLTVSNMSPEDSSIYLCSVEGAQPSSFQKLFFGSGTQLSVL.

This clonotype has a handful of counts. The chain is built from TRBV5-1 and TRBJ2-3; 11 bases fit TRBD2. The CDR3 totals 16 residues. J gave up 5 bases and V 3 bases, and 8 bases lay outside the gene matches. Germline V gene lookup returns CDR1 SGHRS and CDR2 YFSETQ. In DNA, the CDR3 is TGCGCCAGCAGCTCCAGACTAGCGGGGTTGTTAGATACGCAGTATTTT. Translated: CASSSRLAGLLDTQYF.

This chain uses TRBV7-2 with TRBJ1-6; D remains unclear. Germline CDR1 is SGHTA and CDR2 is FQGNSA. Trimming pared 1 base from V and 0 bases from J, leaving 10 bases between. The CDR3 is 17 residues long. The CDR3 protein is CASSLGFAYSYNSPLHF. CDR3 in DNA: TGTGCCAGCAGCTTAGGGTTTGCGTACTCCTATAATTCACCCCTCCACTTT.

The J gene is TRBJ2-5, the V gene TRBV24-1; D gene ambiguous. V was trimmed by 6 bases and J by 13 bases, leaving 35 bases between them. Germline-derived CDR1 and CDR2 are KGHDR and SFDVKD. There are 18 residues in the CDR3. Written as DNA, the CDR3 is TGTGCCACCAGTCCGGAACGTTACGGGTTAGGGTCCTACAATGAGCGGTACTTC. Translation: CATSPERYGLGSYNERYF.

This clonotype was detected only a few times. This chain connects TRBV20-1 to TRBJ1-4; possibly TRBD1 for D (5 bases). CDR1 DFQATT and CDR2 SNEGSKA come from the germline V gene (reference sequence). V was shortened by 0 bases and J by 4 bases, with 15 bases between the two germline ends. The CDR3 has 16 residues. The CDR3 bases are TGCAGTGCTAGAGATCTGGTTAGGGGAGGTAATGAAAAACTGTTTTTT. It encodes CSARDLVRGGNEKLFF.

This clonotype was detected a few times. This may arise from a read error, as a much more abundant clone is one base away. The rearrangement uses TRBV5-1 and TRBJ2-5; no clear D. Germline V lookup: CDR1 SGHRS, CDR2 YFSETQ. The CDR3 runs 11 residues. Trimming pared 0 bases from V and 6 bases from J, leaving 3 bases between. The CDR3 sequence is CASSLEQTQYF. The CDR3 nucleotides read TGCGCCAGCAGCTTGGAACAGACCCAGTACTTC.

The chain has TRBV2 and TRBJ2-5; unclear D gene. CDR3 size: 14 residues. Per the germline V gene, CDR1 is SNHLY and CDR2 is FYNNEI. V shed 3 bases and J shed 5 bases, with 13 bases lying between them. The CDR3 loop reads CASSDKRVGETQYF. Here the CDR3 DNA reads TGTGCCAGCAGTGATAAAAGGGTGGGGGAGACCCAGTACTTC.

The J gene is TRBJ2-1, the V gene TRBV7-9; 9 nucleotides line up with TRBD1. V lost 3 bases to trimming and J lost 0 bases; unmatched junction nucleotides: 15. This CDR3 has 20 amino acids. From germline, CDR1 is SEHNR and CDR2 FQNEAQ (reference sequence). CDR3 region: CASSFRQGGVLISSYNEQFF. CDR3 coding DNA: TGTGCCAGCAGCTTCCGACAGGGGGGGGTACTAATCAGCTCCTACAATGAGCAGTTCTTC.

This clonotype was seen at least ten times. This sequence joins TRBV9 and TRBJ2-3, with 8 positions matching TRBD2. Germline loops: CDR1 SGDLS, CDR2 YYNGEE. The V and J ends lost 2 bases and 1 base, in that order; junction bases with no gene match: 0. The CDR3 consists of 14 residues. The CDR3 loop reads CASSVTSGTDTQYF. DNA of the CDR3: TGTGCCAGCAGCGTGACTAGCGGCACAGATACGCAGTATTTT.